These 8 T cell receptor beta chains came from one sample sequenced in a study of blood T cell repertoires in COVID-19. TCRdb keeps only in-frame clones here, not all; method: immunoSEQ multiplex PCR. There are 120,000 to 150,000 clones in the sample; approximately 83% occur only once, and about 8% lies in the top ten. Sequencing was performed on peripheral blood. The receptors here all came from a woman aged 60 to 75 with COVID-19, enrolled during active disease.

The chain uses TRBV9 and TRBJ1-1, with D tentatively TRBD1 (6 bases). The CDR3 runs 15 residues. Looked up from germline, CDR1 is SGDLS and CDR2 is YYNGEE. V was cut by 0 bases and J by 1 base, with 10 bases left in between. CDR3 sequence reads: CASSVELQGNTEAFF. The CDR3 DNA is TGTGCCAGCAGCGTAGAATTACAGGGGAACACTGAAGCTTTCTTT. Full variable domain (rest looked up from reference TRBV9 and TRBJ1-1): DSGVTQTPKHLITATGQRVTLRCSPRSGDLSVYWYQQSLDQGLQFLIQYYNGEERAKGNILERFSAQQFPDLHSELNLSSLELGDSALYFCASSVELQGNTEAFFGQGTRLTVV.

This clone was detected a few times. CDR3 sequence: CASSLGQAEQYF. The CDR3 coding sequence is TGTGCCAGCAGCCTTGGACAAGCCGAGCAGTACTTC. The rearrangement links TRBV4-2 to TRBJ2-7, with D perhaps TRBD1 (5 bases). V lost 4 bases to trimming and J lost 6 bases, with 10 bases between them. The CDR3 length is 12 residues. Germline loops: CDR1 LGHNA, CDR2 YNFKEQ.

This clone was observed a few times. The chain recombines TRBV5-6 with TRBJ2-2; D is ambiguous. The germline V and J ends were trimmed by 0 bases and 3 bases, with 9 bases remaining between them. CDR3 length: 15 amino acids. Looked up from germline, CDR1 is SGHDT and CDR2 is YYEEEE. This CDR3 is CASSLVQSDTGELFF. CDR3 nucleotide sequence: TGTGCCAGCAGCTTGGTTCAATCGGACACCGGGGAGCTGTTTTTT.

This chain uses TRBV6-5 with TRBJ2-5; D remains unclear. The V end lost 6 bases, the J end lost 5 bases, and 13 bases lay between the germline ends. Germline-derived CDR1 and CDR2 are MNHEY and SVGAGI. The CDR3 length is 13 residues. Here the CDR3 reads CASRQGGTETQYF. CDR3 DNA: TGTGCCAGCAGACAAGGCGGCACTGAGACCCAGTACTTC.

The chain combines TRBV3-1 (or the pseudogene TRBV3-2) with TRBJ1-6; 7 bases map to TRBD1. The V segment lost 4 bases and the J segment 9 bases; nucleotides outside the gene matches: 12. Per germline, CDR1 LGHDT and CDR2 YNNKEL (reference sequence). This CDR3 is 16 amino acids long. CDR3: CASSRFSGQAGSPLHF. The CDR3 DNA follows: TGTGCCAGCAGCCGTTTTTCCGGACAGGCTGGTTCACCCCTCCACTTT.

V gene TRBV9 combines with J gene TRBJ2-7, with 9 bases that match TRBD1. This CDR3 has 14 amino acids. Germline CDR1 and CDR2: SGDLS and YYNGEE. V lost 1 base, J lost 4 bases, and 3 bases stayed unmatched. The CDR3 bases are TGTGCCAGCAGCGTAAAGGACAGGGGTTACGAGCAGTACTTC. As protein: CASSVKDRGYEQYF.

The V call is TRBV4-1, the J call TRBJ2-2; 7 bases match TRBD1. The CDR3 has 17 amino acids. CDR1 is MGHRA and CDR2 is YSYEKL in the germline V gene. V shed 0 bases and J 6 bases; nucleotides not matched to a gene: 10. CDR3 DNA: TGCGCCAGCAGCCAAGATAAGTGGCAGGGGGTGGCCGGGGAGCTGTTTTTT. Amino acid sequence: CASSQDKWQGVAGELFF.

The rearrangement links TRBV10-3 to TRBJ2-3, with 11 nucleotides matching TRBD1. The CDR3 runs 15 residues. Germline V gene sequence: CDR1 ENHRY, CDR2 SYGVKD. V lost 1 base, J lost 10 bases, and 7 bases stayed unmatched. The CDR3 DNA follows: TGTGCCATCAGTGAGTTAGGGGGACAGGGGGATCCGCAGTATTTT. Amino acid sequence: CAISELGGQGDPQYF.